The text below deals with one T cell receptor beta chain. Per the authors' pipeline: Reference gene primer amplification yielded estimated nucleated cell counts. Using immunoSEQ multiplex PCR, the repertoire was profiled, and TCRdb retains in-frame clones only, with some absent. V, J and clone size were drawn from that table, and D and trimming were deduced from the DNA. The data show 200,000 to 250,000 clones, roughly 85% seen once. The sample belongs to a study of blood T cell repertoires in COVID-19. Sequencing used peripheral blood. The receptor was derived from a man between 50 and 59 years old with COVID-19, enrolled during active disease.

The CDR3 spells CASSTDISGELFF. The CDR3 DNA reads TGCGCCAGCAGTACGGACATCTCTGGGGAGCTGTTTTTT. V is TRBV10-1 and J is TRBJ2-2, with a weak D call TRBD1 (5 bases). The CDR3 extends over 13 amino acids. The germline gives CDR1 WNHNN, CDR2 SYGVQD (reference sequence). V dropped 5 bases and J dropped 8 bases, with 12 bases sitting between them.